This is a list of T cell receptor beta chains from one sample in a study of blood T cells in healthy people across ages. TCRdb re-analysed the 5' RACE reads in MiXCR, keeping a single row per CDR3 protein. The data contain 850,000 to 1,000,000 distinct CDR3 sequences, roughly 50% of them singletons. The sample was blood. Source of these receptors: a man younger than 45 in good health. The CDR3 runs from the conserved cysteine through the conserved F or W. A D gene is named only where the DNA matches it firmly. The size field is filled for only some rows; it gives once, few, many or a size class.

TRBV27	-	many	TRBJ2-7	TGTGCCAGCAGCTTAAATAGGGGTCCCTACGAGCAGTACTTC	CASSLNRGPYEQYF
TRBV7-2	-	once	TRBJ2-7	TGTGCCAGCAGCCCTGGGTTGGGAGGCGAGCAGTACTTC	CASSPGLGGEQYF
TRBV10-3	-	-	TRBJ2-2	TGTGCCATGGCTGATATTGGCGCGAACACCGGGGAGCTGTTTTTT	CAMADIGANTGELFF
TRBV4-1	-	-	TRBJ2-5	TGCGCCAGCAGTGTGGGACTCTCGTACCAAGAGACCCAGTACTTC	CASSVGLSYQETQYF
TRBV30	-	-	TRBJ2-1	TGTGCCTGGACTCCGCCCGGAGGGGTGGCCTACAATGAGCAGTTCTTC	CAWTPPGGVAYNEQFF
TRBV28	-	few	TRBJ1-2	TGTGCCAGCAGTGAAATCGGAGAGAACTATGGCTACACCTTC	CASSEIGENYGYTF
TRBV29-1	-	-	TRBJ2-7	TGCAGCGTTGAAGCCCCTATGCCCGAGTCCTACGAGCAGTACTTC	CSVEAPMPESYEQYF
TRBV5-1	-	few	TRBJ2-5	TGCGCCAGCAGCTTGGGGACTATCCAAGAGACCCAGTACTTC	CASSLGTIQETQYF
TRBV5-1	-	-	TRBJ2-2	TGCGCCAGCAGCTCCCGACTTGACACCGGGGAGCTGTTTTTT	CASSSRLDTGELFF
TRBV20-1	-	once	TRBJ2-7	TGCAGTGCTAGACAGGACAGAGCCGTCGAGCAGTACTTC	CSARQDRAVEQYF
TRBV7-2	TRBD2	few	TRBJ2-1	TGTGCCAGCAAAGGTGGGGCTAGCGGCTACAATGAGCAGTTCTTC	CASKGGASGYNEQFF
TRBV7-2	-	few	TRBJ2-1	TGTGCCAGCAGCTTATTTCAGCCAGCCATCTCCTACAATGAGCAGTTCTTC	CASSLFQPAISYNEQFF
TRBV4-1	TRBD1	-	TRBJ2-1	TGCGCCAGCAGCCCTAATGGACAGGGATGGGAGCAGTTCTTC	CASSPNGQGWEQFF
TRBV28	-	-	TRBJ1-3	TGTGCCAGCAGTTTATCGGTCAGCCTAAAGAGCTCTGGAAACACCATATATTTT	CASSLSVSLKSSGNTIYF
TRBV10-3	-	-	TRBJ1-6	TGTGCCATCAGTGAGTCACTTACTTCTAATTCACCCCTCCACTTT	CAISESLTSNSPLHF
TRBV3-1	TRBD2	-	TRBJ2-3	TGTGCCAGCAGCCCCTCGACTAGCGGGGGGGGCACAGATACGCAGTATTTT	CASSPSTSGGGTDTQYF
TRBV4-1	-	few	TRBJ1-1	TGCGCCAGCAGCGCCTCCGGGGTTGGGACTGAAGCTTTCTTT	CASSASGVGTEAFF
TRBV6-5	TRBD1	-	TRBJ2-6	TGTGCCAGCAGTTACTCCCCCTCACAGGGGGCGAGAGGGGCCAACGTCCTGACTTTC	CASSYSPSQGARGANVLTF
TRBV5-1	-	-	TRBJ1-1	TGCGCCAGCAGCTTGGAATGGGTTCCGAACACTGAAGCTTTCTTT	CASSLEWVPNTEAFF
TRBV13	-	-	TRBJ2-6	TGTGCCAGCAGCTTTCGGTCGGGCCACTCTGGGGCCAACGTCCTGACTTTC	CASSFRSGHSGANVLTF
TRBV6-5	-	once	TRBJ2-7	TGTGCCGGCGGCGGAACGGACGCCAGCTCCTACGAGCAGTACTTC	CAGGGTDASSYEQYF
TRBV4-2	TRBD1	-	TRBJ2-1	TGTGCCAGCAGCCCCGGGACAGCCCTAACCAATGAGCAGTTCTTC	CASSPGTALTNEQFF
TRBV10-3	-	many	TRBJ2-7	TGTGCCATCAGTGACGGGGGCACCTACGAGCAGTACTTC	CAISDGGTYEQYF
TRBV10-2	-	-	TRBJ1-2	TGCGCCAGCAGTGAGGACAGGACAAACCATGGCTACACCTTC	CASSEDRTNHGYTF
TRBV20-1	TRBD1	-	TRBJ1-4	TGCAGTGCTAGCCGCACCGGGACAGGGGGTGAAAAACTGTTTTTT	CSASRTGTGGEKLFF
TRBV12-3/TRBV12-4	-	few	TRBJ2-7	TGTGCCAGCAGATACCAGGTCTACGAGCAGTACTTC	CASRYQVYEQYF
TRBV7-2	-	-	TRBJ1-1	TGTGCCAGCAGCTTAACACGGGACACTGAAGCTTTCTTT	CASSLTRDTEAFF
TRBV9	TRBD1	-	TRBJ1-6	TGTGCCAGCAGCGTAGGTCCGGGACAGTATAATTCACCCCTCCACTTT	CASSVGPGQYNSPLHF
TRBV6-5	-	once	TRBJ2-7	TGTGCCAGCAGTTACTCGCCCGACGGAAGAGTCGACGAGCAGTACTTC	CASSYSPDGRVDEQYF
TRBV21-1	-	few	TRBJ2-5	TGTGCCAGCAGCAAAGGACGTCTGGACGCGTACCAAGAGACCCAGTACTTC	CASSKGRLDAYQETQYF
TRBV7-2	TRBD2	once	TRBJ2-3	TGTGCCAGCAGCTTAACGCCGGGACTAGCGGGGGGGAATACGCAGTATTTT	CASSLTPGLAGGNTQYF
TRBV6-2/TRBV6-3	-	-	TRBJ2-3	TGTGCCAGCAGTGGACAAGGCCGCACGAATACGCAGTATTTT	CASSGQGRTNTQYF
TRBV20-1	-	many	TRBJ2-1	TGCAGTACAAAGTCGGGGGACAATGAGCAGTTCTTC	CSTKSGDNEQFF
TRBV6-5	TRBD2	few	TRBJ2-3	TGTGCCAGCAGTTCTCCTGGGGGGGGTACGCATACGCAGTATTTT	CASSSPGGGTHTQYF
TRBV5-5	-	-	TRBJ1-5	TGTGCCAGCAGCTTGAGGGAACATCAGCCCCAGCATTTT	CASSLREHQPQHF
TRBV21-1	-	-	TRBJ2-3	TGTGCCAGCAGCATCGGGTCCATGGGTACGCAGTATTTT	CASSIGSMGTQYF
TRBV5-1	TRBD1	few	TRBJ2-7	TGCGCCAGCAGCCCTAGCCTCGACAGGGCTCCCTACGAGCAGTACTTC	CASSPSLDRAPYEQYF
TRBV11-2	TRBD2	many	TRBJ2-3	TGTGCCAGCAGCTTCTCGGGGGGGTTCACAGATACGCAGTATTTT	CASSFSGGFTDTQYF
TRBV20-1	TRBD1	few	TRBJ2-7	TGCAGTGCTAGCCAGGACAGGGTACGTGACGAGCAGTACTTC	CSASQDRVRDEQYF
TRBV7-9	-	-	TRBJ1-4	TGTGCCAGCAGCTCAACTTCCGGACAGCATGCAACTAATGAAAAACTGTTTTTT	CASSSTSGQHATNEKLFF
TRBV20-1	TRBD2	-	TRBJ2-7	TGCAGTGCTAGGTGGACTAGCGGGGGCACCTACGAGCAGTACTTC	CSARWTSGGTYEQYF
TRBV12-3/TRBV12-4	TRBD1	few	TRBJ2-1	TGTGCCAGCAGAGCCGGGACAGGGGGGTACAATGAGCAGTTCTTC	CASRAGTGGYNEQFF
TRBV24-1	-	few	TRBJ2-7	TGTGCCACCAGTGGTCCAGGGTCCAACGAGCAGTACTTC	CATSGPGSNEQYF
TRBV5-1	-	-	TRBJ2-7	TGCGCCAGCAGTAACAGGAGGTTGGAGGAGCAGTACTTC	CASSNRRLEEQYF
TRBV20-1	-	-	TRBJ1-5	TGCAGTGCTGTGGACAGATATAGCAATCAGCCCCAGCATTTT	CSAVDRYSNQPQHF
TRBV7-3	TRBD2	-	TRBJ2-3	TGTGCCAGCAGCTTAACAGCGGGGGAGCTGGATACGCAGTATTTT	CASSLTAGELDTQYF
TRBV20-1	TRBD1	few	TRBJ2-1	TGCAGTGCCACAAACCCGGGACAGGATAACAATGAGCAGTTCTTC	CSATNPGQDNNEQFF
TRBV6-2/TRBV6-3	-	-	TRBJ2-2	TGTGCCAGCAGTTACCCCTGGGTCGTCCACAACACCGGGGAGCTGTTTTTT	CASSYPWVVHNTGELFF
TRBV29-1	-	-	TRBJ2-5	TGCAGCGTCCACCAAAGCATAGAAGAGACCCAGTACTTC	CSVHQSIEETQYF
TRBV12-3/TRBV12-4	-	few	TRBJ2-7	TGTGCCAGCAGCTACTCCCTACTGATCTACGAGCAGTACTTC	CASSYSLLIYEQYF
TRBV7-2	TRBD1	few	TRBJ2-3	TGTGCCAGCAGCCAAGTGGCCGGGACAGGGGTGAGAGATACGCAGTATTTT	CASSQVAGTGVRDTQYF
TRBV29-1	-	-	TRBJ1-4	TGCAGCGTTGAGTTAACAGGGTACAAACTGTTTTTT	CSVELTGYKLFF
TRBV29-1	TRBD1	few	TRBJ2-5	TGCAGCGTCGTCCCCGTTCCAGGGGGCCAAGAGACCCAGTACTTC	CSVVPVPGGQETQYF
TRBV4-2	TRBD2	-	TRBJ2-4	TGTGCCAGCAGCCAGACTAGCGGGGGGGCTATCATTCAGTACTTC	CASSQTSGGAIIQYF